This T cell receptor beta chain came from a study of blood T cell repertoires in COVID-19 (dated by TCRdb to between 2020 and 2021). Regarding the study in general: Samples from collaborators originated in the United States, Italy and Spain and spanned both the acute and convalescent phases of COVID-19. HLA class I and class II types, where available, came from metadata supplied by the sample provider rather than from assay-based typing. The material from the prospective study consisted of cDNA or gDNA derived from T cells, B-cell-depleted T cells, or PBMCs. The repertoires were released in a freely available public database meant as a resource for research on the immune response to SARS-CoV-2. The samples were drawn from two sources: the first 160 participants of the ongoing ImmuneRACE study, and over 950 subjects contributed by 6 global collaborators. Subjects who had been exposed to COVID-19, were actively infected with it, or had recovered from it provided the deeply sampled blood TCRbeta repertoires that made up the dataset. The sample metadata nearly always contained a de-identified subject ID, COVID-19 status, age in years and sex.

Trimming removed 4 bases from V and 11 bases from J; the gene matches leave 8 bases unexplained. Measured from the cysteine to the phenylalanine, the CDR3 is 13 residues long. The sequence is cut down to CDR3 DNA, 39 bases in frame from base 1. CDR1 is given as MDHEN and CDR2 as SYDVKM, both from the germline V gene. Beyond this particular receptor, the publication reports: The amount of clinical and demographic metadata varied by source and participant and was provided uncurated.

Enrolling through a virtual design, the prospective study's participants ranged in age from roughly 18 to 95 years and lived across 20 to 25 United States geographic areas. Cohort assignment in the prospective study relied on participant-reported clinical history from a screening survey and a study questionnaire. Recovered participants in ImmuneRACE Cohort 3 were defined as having two consecutive negative NP/OP PCR tests, clearance from a healthcare professional, or resolution of symptoms. In the prospective study, whole blood, serum and a nasopharyngeal or oropharyngeal swab were collected from each participant by mobile phlebotomists. Participants in the prospective study had the option to provide additional blood draws and questionnaires over a 2-month period. Blood samples from the prospective study were shipped frozen or at room temperature prior to DNA extraction. A note on this clone: It has no known antigen specificity. No much larger clonotype is one base removed from it; base qualities were not supplied.

The immunoSEQ Assay, a bias-controlled multiplex PCR, was used to amplify TCRbeta CDR3 regions from genomic DNA. Per the source publication's procedure: Within the assay, amplification of reference gene primers was used to estimate how many nucleated cells each sample contained. To quantify the absolute abundance of each unique TCRbeta CDR3 rearrangement, sequence reads were collapsed and filtered. Productive Simpson clonality was computed per sample as the square root of Simpson's diversity index over productive rearrangements. Drawn from immuneACCESS, this table holds only the in-frame rearrangements with V and J called that TCRdb kept. Clones are partly lost; checked studies trace under half to an unresolved V gene and leave the rest unexplained. V and J calls plus clone size are reproduced from that table; the DNA served to infer D and trimming. The table for this sample lists about 250,000 clones; 80% to 90% of them were counted only once. The ten largest clones take up 2.4% of the sample.

Rearrangement joined TRBV28 to TRBJ2-7; 10 nucleotides in the junction match TRBD1. This TCR was recovered from a woman under 30 who had recovered from COVID-19. The material sequenced was PBMCs or T cells enriched from blood (not recorded which). The CDR3 protein is CASSSRVGTGEYF. Here is the DNA: TGTGCCAGCAGTTCCCGGGTCGGGACAGGGGAGTACTTC.